This T cell receptor beta chain was identified during a study of CD8 T cells in ankylosing spondylitis. Overall study findings and caveats: Ankylosing spondylitis blood appeared to carry a characteristic TCR beta motif of eight or nine highly homologous variants. In peripheral blood, disease-linked CD8+ clones occurred at relatively low frequencies.

TCRdb fed the 5' RACE reads into MiXCR, producing one record per CDR3 protein. Found here are around 540,000 distinct CDR3 sequences, about 12% of them singletons; the top ten hold about 6.5%. Germline V gives CDR1 SGHVS, CDR2 FNYEAQ. Trimming took 5 bases from V and 0 from J; bases not matched to a gene: 4. The CDR3 spans 17 residues. This clonotype was counted between two and nine times. Its antigen remains unknown. The sequence derives from a male donor with ankylosing spondylitis. Sequencing was performed on blood, either unsorted or a sorted T cell fraction (not recorded which). This chain uses TRBV7-6 with TRBJ2-3; 14 bases are a match to TRBD2. This chain's CDR3 is CASSLTSGRASTDTQYF. In DNA form, the CDR3 reads TGTGCCAGCAGCCTGACTAGCGGGAGGGCGAGCACAGATACGCAGTATTTT.